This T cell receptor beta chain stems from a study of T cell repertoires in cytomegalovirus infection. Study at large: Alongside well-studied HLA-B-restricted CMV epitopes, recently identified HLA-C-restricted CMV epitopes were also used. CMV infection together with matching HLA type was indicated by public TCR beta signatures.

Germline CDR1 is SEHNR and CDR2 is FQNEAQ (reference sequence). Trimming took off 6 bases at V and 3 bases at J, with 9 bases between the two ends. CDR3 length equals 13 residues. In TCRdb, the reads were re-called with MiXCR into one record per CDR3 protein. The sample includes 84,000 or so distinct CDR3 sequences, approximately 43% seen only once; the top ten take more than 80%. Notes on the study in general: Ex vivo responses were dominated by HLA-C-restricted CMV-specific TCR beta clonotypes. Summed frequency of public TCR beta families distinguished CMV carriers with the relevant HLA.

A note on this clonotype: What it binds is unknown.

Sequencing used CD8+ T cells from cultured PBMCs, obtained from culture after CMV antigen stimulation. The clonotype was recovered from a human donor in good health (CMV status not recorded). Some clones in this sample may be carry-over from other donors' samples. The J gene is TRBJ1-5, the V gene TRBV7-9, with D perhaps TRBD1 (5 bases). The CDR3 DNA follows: TGTGCCAGCAGTTCAGGGAACAATCAGCCCCAGCATTTT. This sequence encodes CASSSGNNQPQHF.